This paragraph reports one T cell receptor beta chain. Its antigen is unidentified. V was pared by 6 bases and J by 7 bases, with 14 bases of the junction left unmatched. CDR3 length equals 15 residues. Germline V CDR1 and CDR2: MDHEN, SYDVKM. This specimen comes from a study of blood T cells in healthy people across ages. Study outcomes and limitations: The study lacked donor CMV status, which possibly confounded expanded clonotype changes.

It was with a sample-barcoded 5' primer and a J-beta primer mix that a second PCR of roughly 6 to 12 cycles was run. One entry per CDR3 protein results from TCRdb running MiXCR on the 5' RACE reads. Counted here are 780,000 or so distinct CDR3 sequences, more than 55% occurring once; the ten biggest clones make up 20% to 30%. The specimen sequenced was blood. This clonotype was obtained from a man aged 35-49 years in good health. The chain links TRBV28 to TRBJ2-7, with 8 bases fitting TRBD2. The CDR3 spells CASSPTSGTYNEQYF. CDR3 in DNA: TGTGCCAGCAGCCCAACTAGCGGCACCTACAATGAGCAGTACTTC.